These 13 T cell receptor beta chains originate from one sample sequenced in a study of cytomegalovirus exposure and HLA in healthy donors. Researchers ran the PCR with 60 Vbeta and 13 Jbeta primers. This table comes from immunoSEQ multiplex PCR, and its TCRdb copy is limited to in-frame clones, with some not included. Among over 75,000 clones, approximately 80% were seen once, and the ten largest hold 15% to 20%. What was sequenced was PBMCs. The receptors come from a man between 60 and 75 years old in good health and CMV-seropositive.

The chain uses TRBV29-1 and TRBJ2-2; D is undetermined. V lost 4 bases to trimming and J lost 5 bases, with 8 bases between them. This CDR3 has 12 amino acids. Germline loops: CDR1 SQVTM, CDR2 ANQGSEA. Here the CDR3 DNA reads TGCAGCGTTGGGAGACTTACCGGGGAGCTGTTTTTT. Its translation: CSVGRLTGELFF.

This chain uses TRBV5-1 with TRBJ2-1; 12 positions match TRBD2. Germline V gives CDR1 SGHRS, CDR2 YFSETQ. This CDR3 is 16 amino acids long. V was clipped by 1 base and J by 9 bases; unmatched bases: 8. CDR3 protein: CASSLRTSGARGEQFF. Here the CDR3 DNA reads TGCGCCAGCAGCTTGCGGACTAGCGGGGCTAGGGGTGAGCAGTTCTTC.

The CDR3 here is CASRGTGHGYTF. CDR3 coding DNA: TGTGCCAGCAGGGGGACAGGGCATGGCTACACCTTC. This rearrangement joins TRBV2 to TRBJ1-2, with 9 bases identical to TRBD1. V shed 6 bases, J shed 6 bases, and the junction held 2 bases outside the gene matches. The CDR3 is 12 residues long. The V gene's germline CDR1 is SNHLY and CDR2 FYNNEI.

Regarding this clone: A read error may account for a junction end that differs from germline. The chain links TRBV20-1 to TRBJ1-2; no definite D call. Germline CDR1 reads DFQATT; CDR2 reads SNEGSKA (reference sequence). CDR3 size: 11 residues. The CDR3 loop reads CSARAGSGYTF. CDR3 in DNA: TGCAGTGCCAGAGCGGGGTCTGGCTACACCTTC.

The chain links TRBV27 to TRBJ2-7; the match to TRBD1 covers 11 bases. J gave up 4 bases and V 3 bases, and 2 bases lay outside the gene matches. CDR1 and CDR2 (germline): MNHEY, SMNVEV (reference sequence). This CDR3 spans 14 amino acids. CDR3 sequence: CASSFGTGGYEQYF. CDR3 bases: TGTGCCAGCAGTTTCGGGACAGGGGGATACGAGCAGTACTTC.

The chain joins TRBV7-9 to TRBJ2-5; the D gene is possibly TRBD2 (5 bases). In germline, CDR1 is SEHNR, CDR2 FQNEAQ (reference sequence). V dropped 1 base and J dropped 3 bases, with 9 bases sitting between them. The CDR3 consists of 14 residues. CDR3 loop: CASSLVRGKETQYF. The CDR3 bases are TGTGCCAGCAGCTTAGTCCGGGGAAAAGAGACCCAGTACTTC.

The chain has TRBV19 and TRBJ1-1; no definite D call. Trimming removed 0 bases at V and 7 bases at J, with 9 bases between. Looked up from germline, CDR1 is LNHDA and CDR2 is SQIVND (reference sequence). CDR3 length: 13 residues. The CDR3 DNA reads as TGTGCCAGTAGTATAGACGTCCGGAGTGAAGCTTTCTTT. Protein sequence: CASSIDVRSEAFF.

This chain uses TRBV7-2 with TRBJ2-7, with 9 nucleotides matching TRBD2. CDR3 size: 18 residues. V dropped 1 base and J dropped 3; count of bases not matched to a gene: 13. In germline, CDR1 is SGHTA, CDR2 FQGNSA. Here the CDR3 DNA reads TGTGCCAGCAGCTTAGTCAGGGGTAGCGGGGGCCCCCACTACGAGCAGTACTTC. It yields the protein CASSLVRGSGGPHYEQYF.

This clone was seen more than once but under ten times. V and J are TRBV4-1 and TRBJ2-7; TRBD2 aligns across 8 bases. Germline assignment: CDR1 MGHRA and CDR2 YSYEKL. The CDR3 covers 15 residues. J was trimmed by 3 bases and V by 4 bases; bases with no gene match: 8. The CDR3 bases are TGCGCCAGCAGCCGAACGATGACTAGCGTCTACGAGCAGTACTTC. Its translation is CASSRTMTSVYEQYF.

V usage is TRBV29-1 and J usage is TRBJ1-2; 9 positions match TRBD1. Germline loops: CDR1 SQVTM, CDR2 ANQGSEA. There are 11 residues in the CDR3. J gave up 8 bases and V 7 bases, and 5 bases lay outside the gene matches. Here the CDR3 reads CSARTGDGYTF. The CDR3 DNA reads as TGCAGCGCCAGGACAGGGGACGGCTACACCTTC. The full variable domain, completed using reference TRBV29-1 and TRBJ1-2, is SAVISQKPSRDICQRGTSLTIQCQVDSQVTMMFWYRQQPGQSLTLIATANQGSEATYESGFVIDKFPISRPNLTFSTLTVSNMSPEDSSIYLCSARTGDGYTFGSGTRLTVV.

CDR3 bases: TGTGCCAGTAGTACGGGACTAGGGGGCAATCAGCCCCAGCATTTT. Residues: CASSTGLGGNQPQHF. This chain joins TRBV19 and TRBJ1-5; D perhaps matches TRBD1 (5 bases). The CDR3 runs to 15 residues. V shed 4 bases and J shed 2 bases, with 12 bases lying between them. Germline assignment: CDR1 LNHDA and CDR2 SQIVND (reference sequence).

The rearrangement joins TRBV5-4 to TRBJ2-5; a weak D match, TRBD2 (5 bases). Germline V gene sequence: CDR1 SGHNT, CDR2 YYREEE (reference sequence). The CDR3 contains 13 residues. Between the trimmed V and J ends, which lost 4 bases and 1 base, there was a span of 8 bases. The CDR3 DNA reads TGTGCCAGCAGCCGGACTTTCCAAGAGACCCAGTACTTC. It yields the protein CASSRTFQETQYF. The variable domain in full, completed from reference TRBV5-4 and TRBJ2-5, reads ETGVTQSPTHLIKTRGQQVTLRCSSQSGHNTVSWYQQALGQGPQFIFQYYREEENGRGNFPPRFSGLQFPNYSSELNVNALELDDSALYLCASSRTFQETQYFGPGTRLLVL.

The chain uses TRBV27 and TRBJ2-1; 15 bases fit TRBD2. After removal of 6 bases from V and 8 bases from J, the junction contained 2 bases not matched to a gene. This CDR3 contains 14 residues. CDR1 is MNHEY and CDR2 is SMNVEV in the germline V gene (reference sequence). This CDR3 reads CASRGLAGGYEQFF. The DNA for the CDR3 is TGTGCCAGCAGGGGACTAGCGGGGGGATATGAGCAGTTCTTC.